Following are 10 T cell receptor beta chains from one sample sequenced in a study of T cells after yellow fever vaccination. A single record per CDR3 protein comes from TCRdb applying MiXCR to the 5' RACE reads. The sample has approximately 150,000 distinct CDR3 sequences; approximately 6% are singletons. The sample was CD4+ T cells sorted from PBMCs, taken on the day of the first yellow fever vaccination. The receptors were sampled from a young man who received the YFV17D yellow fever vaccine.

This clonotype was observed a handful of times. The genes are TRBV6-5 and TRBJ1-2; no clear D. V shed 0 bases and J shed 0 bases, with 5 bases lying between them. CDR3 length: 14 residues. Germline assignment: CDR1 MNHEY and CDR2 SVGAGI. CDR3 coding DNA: TGTGCCAGCAGTTACTCGCCGGCTAACTATGGCTACACCTTC. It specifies CASSYSPANYGYTF.

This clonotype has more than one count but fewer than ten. The CDR3 DNA reads TGCGCCAGCAGCTTGCCCCCTGGCGGGAACAATGAGCAGTTCTTC. Its translation: CASSLPPGGNNEQFF. The V call is TRBV5-1, the J call TRBJ2-1; TRBD2 is a possible D gene (6 bases). Trimming shortened V by 1 base and J by 5 bases, and 13 bases separated the two germline ends. CDR1 is SGHRS, CDR2 YFSETQ, per germline. This CDR3 has 15 amino acids.

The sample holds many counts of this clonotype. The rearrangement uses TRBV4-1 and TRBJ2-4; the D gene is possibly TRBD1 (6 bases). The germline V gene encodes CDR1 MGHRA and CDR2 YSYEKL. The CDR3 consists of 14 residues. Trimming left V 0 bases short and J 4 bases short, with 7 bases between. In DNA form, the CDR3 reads TGCGCCAGCAGCCAAGATACAGGGAAAAACATTCAGTACTTC. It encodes CASSQDTGKNIQYF.

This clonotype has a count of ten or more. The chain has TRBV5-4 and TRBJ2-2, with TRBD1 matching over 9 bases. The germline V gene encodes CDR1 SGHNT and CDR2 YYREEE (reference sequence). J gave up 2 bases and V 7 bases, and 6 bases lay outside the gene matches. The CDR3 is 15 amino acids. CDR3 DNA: TGTGCCAGCGGACGACAGGGGGGCAACACCGGGGAGCTGTTTTTT. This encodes CASGRQGGNTGELFF.

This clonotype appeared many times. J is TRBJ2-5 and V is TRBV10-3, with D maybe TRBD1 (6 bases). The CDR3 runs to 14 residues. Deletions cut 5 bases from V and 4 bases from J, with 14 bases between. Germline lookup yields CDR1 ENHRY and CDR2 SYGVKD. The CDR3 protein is CAISKQGEGETQYF. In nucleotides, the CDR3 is TGTGCCATCAGTAAACAGGGAGAGGGAGAGACCCAGTACTTC.

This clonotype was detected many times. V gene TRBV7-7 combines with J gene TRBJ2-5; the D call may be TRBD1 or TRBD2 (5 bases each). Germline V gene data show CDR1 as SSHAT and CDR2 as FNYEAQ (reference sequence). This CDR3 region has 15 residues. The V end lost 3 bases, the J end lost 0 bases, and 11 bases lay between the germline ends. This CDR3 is CASSFGTVHQETQYF. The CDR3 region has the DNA TGTGCCAGCAGCTTTGGGACGGTCCACCAAGAGACCCAGTACTTC.

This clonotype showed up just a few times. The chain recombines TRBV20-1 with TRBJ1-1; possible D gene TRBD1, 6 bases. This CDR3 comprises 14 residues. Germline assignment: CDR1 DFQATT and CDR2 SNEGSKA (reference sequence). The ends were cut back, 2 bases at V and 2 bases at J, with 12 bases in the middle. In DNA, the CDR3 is TGCAGTGCTAGAATAGGGGGGGTCAACACTGAAGCTTTCTTT. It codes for CSARIGGVNTEAFF.

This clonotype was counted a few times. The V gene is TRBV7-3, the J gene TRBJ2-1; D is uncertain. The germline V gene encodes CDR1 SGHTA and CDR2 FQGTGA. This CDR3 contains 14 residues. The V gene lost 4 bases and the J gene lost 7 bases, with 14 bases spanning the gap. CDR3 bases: TGTGCCAGCAGCTCTATGCCAGTAAAGAATGAGCAGTTCTTC. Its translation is CASSSMPVKNEQFF. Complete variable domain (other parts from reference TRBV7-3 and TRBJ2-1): GAGVSQTPSNKVTEKGKYVELRCDPISGHTALYWYRQSLGQGPEFLIYFQGTGAADDSGLPNDRFFAVRPEGSVSTLKIQRTERGDSAVYLCASSSMPVKNEQFFGPGTRLTVL.

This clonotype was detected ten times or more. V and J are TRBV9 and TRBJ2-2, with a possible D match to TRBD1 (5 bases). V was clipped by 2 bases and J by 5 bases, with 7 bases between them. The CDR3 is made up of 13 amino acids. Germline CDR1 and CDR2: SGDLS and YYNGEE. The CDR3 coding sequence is TGTGCCAGCAGCGTCAGGGATACCGGGGAGCTGTTTTTT. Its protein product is CASSVRDTGELFF. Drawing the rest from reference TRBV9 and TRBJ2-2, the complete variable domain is DSGVTQTPKHLITATGQRVTLRCSPRSGDLSVYWYQQSLDQGLQFLIQYYNGEERAKGNILERFSAQQFPDLHSELNLSSLELGDSALYFCASSVRDTGELFFGEGSRLTVL.

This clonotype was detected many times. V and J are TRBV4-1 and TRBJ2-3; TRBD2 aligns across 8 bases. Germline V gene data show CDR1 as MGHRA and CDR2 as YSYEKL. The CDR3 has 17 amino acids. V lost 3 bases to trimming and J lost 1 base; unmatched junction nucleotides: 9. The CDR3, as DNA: TGCGCCAGCAGCCAGAGGGCGGCGGGGGGACGCACAGATACGCAGTATTTT. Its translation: CASSQRAAGGRTDTQYF.